Presented here are 22 T cell receptor beta chains from one specimen sequenced in a study of T cells in Graves' hyperthyroidism and ophthalmopathy. The source material, RNA transcripts, was used to amplify TCR beta CDR3 regions. The primer set for the first-round RT-PCR of the TCR CDR3 was HTBI. TCRdb analysed the multiplex PCR reads with MiXCR anew, one entry per CDR3 protein. Of roughly 710,000 distinct CDR3 sequences detected, 35% appear once; the ten largest clones hold around 31%. Sequenced: blood. The receptors were gathered from a woman aged 40 to 49 with Graves' hyperthyroidism.

This clonotype was picked up many times. V gene TRBV10-2 combines with J gene TRBJ2-7; D unresolved. Germline values: CDR1 WSHSY, CDR2 SAAADI. The length of the CDR3 is 10 residues. V was cut by 6 bases and J by 5 bases, with 5 bases left in between. The CDR3 nucleotides read TGCGCCAGCAGGAGACACGAGCAGTACTTC. Its protein is CASRRHEQYF.

The J gene is TRBJ1-4, the V gene TRBV29-1; D is undetermined. The CDR3 has 14 residues. The V end lost 3 bases, the J end lost 4 bases, and 12 bases lay between the germline ends. Germline V lookup: CDR1 SQVTM, CDR2 ANQGSEA. CDR3 in amino acids: CSVDDGDGNEKLFF. The CDR3 coding sequence is TGCAGCGTTGACGACGGGGATGGTAATGAAAAACTGTTTTTT.

The chain uses TRBV5-1 and TRBJ2-2; D remains ambiguous. The V gene's germline CDR1 is SGHRS and CDR2 YFSETQ. This CDR3 is built from 13 residues. Trimming took off 2 bases at V and 8 bases at J, with 10 bases between the two ends. The CDR3 reads CASSLRVVGELFF. The CDR3, as DNA: TGCGCCAGCAGCTTAAGGGTTGTGGGGGAGCTGTTTTTT.

This chain uses TRBV12-3 or TRBV12-4 with TRBJ1-2; tentative D call: TRBD1 (5 bases). V lost 5 bases and J lost 4, with 17 bases in between. This CDR3 has 15 amino acids. The CDR3 loop reads CASSLDPGLSYGYTF. The DNA of the CDR3 is TGTGCCAGCAGTCTCGACCCGGGGCTTAGCTATGGCTACACCTTC.

The sample holds a few counts of this clonotype. Written as DNA, the CDR3 is TGTGCCAGCAGTCTAAATCGCAATACGCAGTATTTT. Residues: CASSLNRNTQYF. The V and J genes are TRBV2 and TRBJ2-3; D not certain. Germline V gene data show CDR1 as SNHLY and CDR2 as FYNNEI. The germline V and J ends were trimmed by 5 bases and 7 bases, with 10 bases remaining between them. CDR3 length: 12 amino acids. Together with reference TRBV2 and TRBJ2-3, the CDR3 gives the full variable domain: EPEVTQTPSHQVTQMGQEVILRCVPISNHLYFYWYRQILGQKVEFLVSFYNNEISEKSEIFDDQFSVERPDGSNFTLKIRSTKLEDSAMYFCASSLNRNTQYFGPGTRLTVL.

This clonotype was counted only a few times. This chain uses TRBV7-9 with TRBJ2-7; D may be TRBD2 (7 bases). Germline CDR1 reads SEHNR; CDR2 reads FQNEAQ (reference sequence). The CDR3 length is 14 residues. V lost 8 bases and J lost 3, with 17 bases in between. Written as DNA, the CDR3 is TGTGCCAGCGGGGGGGTGGCAGGGGTCTACGAGCAGTACTTC. It encodes CASGGVAGVYEQYF.

This clonotype was counted a few times. CDR3 sequence (DNA): TGTGCCAGCGGAATGCCCCTCAGGATAGCTTTCTTT. As protein: CASGMPLRIAFF. The chain has TRBV6-5 and TRBJ1-1, with D uncertain. V was cut by 8 bases and J by 10 bases, with 17 bases left in between. The length of the CDR3 is 12 residues. Germline V gene sequence: CDR1 MNHEY, CDR2 SVGAGI.

In its sample, this clonotype was seen a few times. V usage is TRBV2 and J usage is TRBJ2-3; 11 nucleotides align to TRBD2. Looked up from germline, CDR1 is SNHLY and CDR2 is FYNNEI. V dropped 2 bases and J dropped 2; count of bases not matched to a gene: 9. The CDR3 sequence is 18 residues long. CDR3 residues: CASSEMASGRWVTDTQYF. CDR3 in DNA: TGTGCCAGCAGTGAAATGGCTAGCGGGAGGTGGGTCACAGATACGCAGTATTTT.

The V call is TRBV9, the J call TRBJ1-6, with D perhaps TRBD1 (6 bases). V was shortened by 0 bases and J by 15 bases, with 13 bases between the two germline ends. Germline-derived CDR1 and CDR2 are SGDLS and YYNGEE. The CDR3 loop spans 13 amino acids. The CDR3 sequence is CASSVVAGELLHF. The CDR3 coding sequence is TGTGCCAGCAGCGTAGTTGCAGGGGAGCTCCTCCACTTT.

The sample holds a few counts of this clonotype. Germline and junction disagree at one end, which may indicate a read error. The CDR3, as DNA: TGCGCCAGCAGCCAAAGAACGACAGGGGGGGGCGAGCAGTACTTC. This codes for CASSQRTTGGGEQYF. This rearrangement joins TRBV7-2 to TRBJ2-7; TRBD1 matches 9 bases. This CDR3 spans 15 amino acids. Germline assignment: CDR1 SGHTA and CDR2 FQGNSA.

This chain joins TRBV29-1 and TRBJ2-1, with unresolved D. The CDR3 has 13 residues. V was clipped by 4 bases and J by 7 bases, with 14 bases between them. The germline CDR1 and CDR2 sequences are SQVTM and ANQGSEA. The CDR3 nucleotides are TGCAGCGTTGCTCAGGTCCTGATGAATGAGCAGTTCTTC. This translates into CSVAQVLMNEQFF.

The chain couples TRBV6-5 to TRBJ1-5; D unclear. The CDR3 has 15 amino acids. The V end was cut by 7 bases, the J end by 0 bases, with 13 bases between. Germline V lookup: CDR1 MNHEY, CDR2 SVGAGI. CDR3 residues: CASKGGRNSNQPQHF. The CDR3 coding sequence is TGTGCCAGCAAGGGAGGGCGAAATAGCAATCAGCCCCAGCATTTT.

The rearrangement uses TRBV19 and TRBJ1-1, with D unclear. V lost 8 bases and J lost 7, with 11 bases in between. Germline values: CDR1 LNHDA, CDR2 SQIVND (reference sequence). The CDR3 spans 11 residues. The CDR3: CASGRNGEAFF. CDR3 DNA: TGTGCCAGTGGTAGGAATGGTGAAGCTTTCTTT.

The V and J genes are TRBV11-2 and TRBJ2-6; 8 bases map to TRBD1. Germline CDR1 reads SGHAT; CDR2 reads FQNNGV. Trimming removed 6 bases from V and 3 bases from J; junction bases left unmatched: 13. The CDR3 contains 18 residues. The CDR3 sequence is CASRPTFGQGGGANVLTF. CDR3 DNA sequence: TGTGCCAGCAGGCCTACCTTCGGACAGGGTGGTGGGGCCAACGTCCTGACTTTC.

The chain is built from TRBV20-1 and TRBJ2-1; 10 bases are shared with TRBD2. The V gene end was trimmed by 1 base and the J gene end by 4 bases; junction bases not matched to a gene: 4. The CDR3 has 15 amino acids. Germline CDR1 is DFQATT and CDR2 is SNEGSKA (reference sequence). The CDR3 loop is CSARVAGGTYNEQFF. As DNA, the CDR3 is TGCAGTGCTAGAGTAGCGGGAGGAACTTACAATGAGCAGTTCTTC.

J is TRBJ2-5 and V is TRBV12-3 or TRBV12-4; D is undetermined. V lost 6 bases to trimming and J lost 4 bases, with 9 bases between them. The CDR3 spans 12 residues. The CDR3 DNA reads as TGTGCCAGCAGAAAAGACGGAGAGACCCAGTACTTC. It codes for CASRKDGETQYF.

This clonotype was observed a few times. Written as DNA, the CDR3 is TGCAGTGCTACCGGAGGTGGGGGGAGGGCGGTCCAAGAGACCCAGTACTTC. Protein product: CSATGGGGRAVQETQYF. This chain connects TRBV20-1 to TRBJ2-5, with 7 bases matching TRBD2. Germline V gives CDR1 DFQATT, CDR2 SNEGSKA (reference sequence). V lost 4 bases and J lost 1; bases outside the gene matches: 15. The CDR3 length is 17 residues.

This clonotype was recorded at least ten times. This chain uses TRBV10-3 with TRBJ1-6; 7 positions match TRBD1. Germline assignment: CDR1 ENHRY and CDR2 SYGVKD. J lost 6 bases, V lost 6 bases, and 5 bases had no gene match. The CDR3 length is 14 residues. CDR3 amino acids: CAIRPGQSNSPLHF. In nucleotides, the CDR3 is TGTGCCATCAGACCGGGACAGTCTAATTCACCCCTCCACTTT.

The CDR3 DNA follows: TGTGCCAGCAGTGAATTTCGCAGGGGCAAGAACACTGAAGCTTTCTTT. Protein: CASSEFRRGKNTEAFF. The rearrangement uses TRBV6-1 and TRBJ1-1; D may be TRBD1 (6 bases). Germline V gene lookup returns CDR1 MNHNS and CDR2 SASEGT. Trimming stripped 2 bases from V and 1 base from J, with 14 bases between. The CDR3 totals 16 residues.

This clonotype was counted between two and nine times. The chain uses TRBV7-2 and TRBJ2-5; weak D call: TRBD2 (6 bases). CDR3 length: 12 amino acids. V was clipped by 8 bases and J by 2 bases, with 9 bases between them. CDR1 and CDR2 from the germline V gene are SGHTA and FQGNSA. In DNA, the CDR3 is TGTGCCAGCGGCGGGATACAAGAGACCCAGTACTTC. It is translated as CASGGIQETQYF.

This clonotype was detected ten times or more. The CDR3 region is CSASSPYQETQYF. The CDR3 DNA reads as TGCAGTGCTTCGAGTCCGTACCAAGAGACCCAGTACTTC. The chain joins TRBV20-1 to TRBJ2-5, with unresolved D. CDR3 length equals 13 residues. Germline CDR1 is DFQATT and CDR2 is SNEGSKA (reference sequence). Trimming took 5 bases from V and 0 from J, leaving 10 bases between them.

This clonotype has at least ten counts. V and J are TRBV24-1 and TRBJ2-5, with a possible D match to TRBD1 (5 bases). The V end was cut by 4 bases, the J end by 4 bases, with 6 bases between. The CDR3 spans 12 residues. Germline CDR1 and CDR2: KGHDR and SFDVKD. CDR3 sequence (DNA): TGTGCCACCAGTGAAAGGGGAGAGACCCAGTACTTC. This codes for CATSERGETQYF.